The text below deals with one TCR beta chain. TCRdb's table, derived via immunoSEQ multiplex PCR, lists solely in-frame clones and lacks some. The sample has 40,000 to 55,000 clones, 85% to 95% seen once. V lost 4 bases and J lost 3; bases outside the gene matches: 5. The CDR3 is made up of 14 amino acids. Germline V gene lookup returns CDR1 SNHLY and CDR2 FYNNEI. This specimen comes from a study of T cell changes during pregnancy in multiple sclerosis. This TCR was recovered from a female donor with multiple sclerosis, enrolled in a pregnancy study. The chain recombines TRBV2 with TRBJ2-7; 8 positions match TRBD1. This material consisted of CD4+ T cells from peripheral blood mononuclear cells, taken in the second trimester of pregnancy. CDR3 DNA: TGTGCCAGCAGTGTGAGGACAGGGAGCTACGAGCAGTACTTC. Protein: CASSVRTGSYEQYF.